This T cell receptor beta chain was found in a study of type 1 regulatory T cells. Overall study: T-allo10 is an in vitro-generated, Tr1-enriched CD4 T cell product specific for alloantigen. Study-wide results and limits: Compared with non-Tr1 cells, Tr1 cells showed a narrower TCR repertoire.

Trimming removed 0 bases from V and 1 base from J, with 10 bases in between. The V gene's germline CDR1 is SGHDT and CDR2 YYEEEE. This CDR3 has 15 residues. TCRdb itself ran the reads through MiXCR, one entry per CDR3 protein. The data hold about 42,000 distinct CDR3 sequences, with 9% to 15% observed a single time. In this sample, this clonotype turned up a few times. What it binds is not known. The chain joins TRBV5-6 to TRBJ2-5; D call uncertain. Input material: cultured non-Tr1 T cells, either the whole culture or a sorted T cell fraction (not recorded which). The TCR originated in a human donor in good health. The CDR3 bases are TGTGCCAGCAGCTTGGTGCAGTTAGGCCAAGAGACCCAGTACTTC. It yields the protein CASSLVQLGQETQYF.